These 5 T cell receptor beta chains were all obtained from the same sample, sequenced in a study of T cell clusters in autoimmune cytopenias. TRB amplification used roughly 250 ng of peripheral blood genomic DNA. Multiplex touch-down PCR amplified TRB using TRB-A and TRB-B pools in one tube. TCRdb derives one entry per CDR3 protein from the multiplex PCR reads, leaving out DNA. The sample data list approximately 11,000 distinct CDR3 sequences. This sample was also put to use in a study of T cell repertoires in aging, cancer and after chemotherapy.

The sample comprised peripheral blood. These receptors were taken from a human donor in good health.

This chain connects TRBV28 to TRBJ2-1; the D call of TRBD2 rests on TCRdb alone, since no DNA is present to check it. This CDR3 contains 15 residues. Germline V gives CDR1 MDHEN, CDR2 SYDVKM. CDR3 protein: CASSSGLVPNDEQFF.

The rearrangement links TRBV5-1 to TRBJ2-1; checking the TCRdb D call of TRBD1 is not possible without DNA. This CDR3 has 15 amino acids. Germline lookup yields CDR1 SGHRS and CDR2 YFSETQ. CDR3 sequence reads: CASSLGQWAANEQFF.

In terms of frequency, this clonotype is medium-sized. This chain's CDR3 is CASIQTGNPDEQYF. The chain joins TRBV6-2 or TRBV6-3 to TRBJ2-7; TCRdb gives TRBD1 as the D gene, but with no DNA this cannot be confirmed. Germline V CDR1 and CDR2: MNHEY, SVGEGT. The CDR3 spans 14 residues.

This sequence joins TRBV7-3 and TRBJ1-1; TCRdb picks TRBD1, but there is no DNA to check that call. Germline loops: CDR1 SGHTA, CDR2 FQGTGA. The CDR3 has 13 amino acids. CDR3 loop: CASSSGQATEAFF. The full variable domain, with the rest looked up from reference TRBV7-3 and TRBJ1-1, is GAGVSQTPSNKVTEKGKYVELRCDPISGHTALYWYRQSLGQGPEFLIYFQGTGAADDSGLPNDRFFAVRPEGSVSTLKIQRTERGDSAVYLCASSSGQATEAFFGQGTRLTVV.

The chain combines TRBV4-1 with TRBJ2-7; TCRdb indicates TRBD1, and absent DNA this call remains unverified. Germline-derived CDR1 and CDR2 are MGHRA and YSYEKL. This CDR3 region has 16 residues. The chain's CDR3 is CASSQRGGPNSYEQYF.